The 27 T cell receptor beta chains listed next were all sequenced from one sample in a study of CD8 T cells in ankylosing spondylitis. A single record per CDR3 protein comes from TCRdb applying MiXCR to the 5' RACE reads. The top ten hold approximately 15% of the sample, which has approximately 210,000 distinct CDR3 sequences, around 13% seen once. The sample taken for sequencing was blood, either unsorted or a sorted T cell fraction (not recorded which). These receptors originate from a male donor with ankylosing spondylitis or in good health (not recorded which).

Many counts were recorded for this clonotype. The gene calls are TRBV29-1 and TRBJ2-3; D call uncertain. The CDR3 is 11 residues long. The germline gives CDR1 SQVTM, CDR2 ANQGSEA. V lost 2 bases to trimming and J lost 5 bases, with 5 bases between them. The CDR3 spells CSVEILDTQYF. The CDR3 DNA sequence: TGCAGCGTTGAAATCTTAGATACGCAGTATTTT.

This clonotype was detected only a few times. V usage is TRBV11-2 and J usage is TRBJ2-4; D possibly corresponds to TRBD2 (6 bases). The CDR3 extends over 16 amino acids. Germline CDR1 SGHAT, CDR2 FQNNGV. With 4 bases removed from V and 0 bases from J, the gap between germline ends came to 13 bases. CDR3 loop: CASSSRDSLAKNIQYF. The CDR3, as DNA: TGTGCCAGCAGCTCCCGGGACTCATTAGCCAAAAACATTCAGTACTTC. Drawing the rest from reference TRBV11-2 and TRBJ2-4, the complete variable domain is EAGVAQSPRYKIIEKRQSVAFWCNPISGHATLYWYQQILGQGPKLLIQFQNNGVVDDSQLPKDRFSAERLKGVDSTLKIQPAKLEDSAVYLCASSSRDSLAKNIQYFGAGTRLSVL.

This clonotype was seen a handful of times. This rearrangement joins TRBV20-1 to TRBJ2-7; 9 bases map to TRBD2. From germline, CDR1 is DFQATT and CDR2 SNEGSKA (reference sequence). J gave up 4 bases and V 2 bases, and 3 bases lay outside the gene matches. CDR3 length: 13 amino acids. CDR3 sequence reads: CSARLAGIYEQYF. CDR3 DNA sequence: TGCAGTGCTAGACTAGCGGGGATTTACGAGCAGTACTTC.

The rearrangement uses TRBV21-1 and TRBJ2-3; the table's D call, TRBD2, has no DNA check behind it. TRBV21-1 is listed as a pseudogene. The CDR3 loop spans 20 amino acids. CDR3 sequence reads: CASTPKEAGGPRASTDTQYF. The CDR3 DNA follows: TGTGCCAGCACTCCCAAGGAAGCGGGAGGGCCGAGGGCTAGCACAGATACGCAGTATTTT.

The CDR3 bases are TGTGCCAGCAGCACACGGCGGACAGGCGCTACCTACGAGCAGTACTTC. Translating it yields CASSTRRTGATYEQYF. The chain has TRBV7-9 and TRBJ2-7; TRBD1 matches 7 bases. The V gene end was trimmed by 5 bases and the J gene end by 2 bases; junction bases not matched to a gene: 12. The germline V gene encodes CDR1 SEHNR and CDR2 FQNEAQ (reference sequence). The CDR3 runs to 16 residues.

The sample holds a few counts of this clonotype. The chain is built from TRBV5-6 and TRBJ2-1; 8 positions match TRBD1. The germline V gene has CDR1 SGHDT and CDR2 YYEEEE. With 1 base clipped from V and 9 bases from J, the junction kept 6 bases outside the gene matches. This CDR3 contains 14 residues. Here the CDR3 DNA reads TGTGCCAGCAGCTTGTTTAACAGGGGGTCTGAGCAGTTCTTC. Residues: CASSLFNRGSEQFF.

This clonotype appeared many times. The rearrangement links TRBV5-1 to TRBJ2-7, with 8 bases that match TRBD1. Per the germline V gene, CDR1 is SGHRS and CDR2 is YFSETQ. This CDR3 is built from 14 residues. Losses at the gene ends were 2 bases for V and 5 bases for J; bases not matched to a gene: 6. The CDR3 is CASSLTGGENEQYF. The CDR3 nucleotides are TGCGCCAGCAGCTTAACAGGGGGAGAGAACGAGCAGTACTTC.

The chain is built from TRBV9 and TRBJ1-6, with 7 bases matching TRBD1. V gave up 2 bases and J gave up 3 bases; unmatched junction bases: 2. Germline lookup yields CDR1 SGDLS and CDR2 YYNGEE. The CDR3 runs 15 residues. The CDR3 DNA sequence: TGTGCCAGCAGCGTCGACAGGGACTATAATTCACCCCTCCACTTT. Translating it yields CASSVDRDYNSPLHF.

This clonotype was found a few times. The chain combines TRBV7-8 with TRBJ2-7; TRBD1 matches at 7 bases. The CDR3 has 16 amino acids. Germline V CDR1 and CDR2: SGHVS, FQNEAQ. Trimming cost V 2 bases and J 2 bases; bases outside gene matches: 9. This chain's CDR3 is CASSLLPGQLTYEQYF. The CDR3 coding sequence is TGTGCCAGCAGCTTATTACCGGGACAGCTCACCTACGAGCAGTACTTC.

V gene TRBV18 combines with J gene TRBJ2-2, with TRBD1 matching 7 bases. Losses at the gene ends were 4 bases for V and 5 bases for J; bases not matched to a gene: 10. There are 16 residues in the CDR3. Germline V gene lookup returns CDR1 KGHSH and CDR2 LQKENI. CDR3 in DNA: TGTGCCAGCTCACAGACAGGGAGCGGCCCAACCGGGGAGCTGTTTTTT. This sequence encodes CASSQTGSGPTGELFF.

The CDR3 DNA reads as TGTGCCGTAAGCGCGGGGGGGACAGATACGCAGTATTTT. This sequence encodes CAVSAGGTDTQYF. The chain combines TRBV12-3 or TRBV12-4 with TRBJ2-3; 9 bases map to TRBD2. V was clipped by 11 bases and J by 3 bases; unmatched bases: 6. This CDR3 spans 13 amino acids.

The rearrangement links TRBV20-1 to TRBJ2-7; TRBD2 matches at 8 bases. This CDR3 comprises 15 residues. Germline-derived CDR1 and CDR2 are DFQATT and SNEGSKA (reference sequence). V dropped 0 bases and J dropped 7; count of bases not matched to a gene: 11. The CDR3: CSARDRAGVSWEQYF. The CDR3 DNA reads TGCAGTGCTAGAGATAGAGCGGGAGTTTCGTGGGAGCAGTACTTC.

CDR3 nucleotides: TGTGCCAGGAACCTAATTGGAAACACCATATATTTT. Translation gives CARNLIGNTIYF. V gene TRBV2 combines with J gene TRBJ1-3; D uncertain. Germline CDR1 SNHLY, CDR2 FYNNEI. Trimming took 9 bases from V and 3 from J, leaving 9 bases between them. The CDR3 totals 12 residues.

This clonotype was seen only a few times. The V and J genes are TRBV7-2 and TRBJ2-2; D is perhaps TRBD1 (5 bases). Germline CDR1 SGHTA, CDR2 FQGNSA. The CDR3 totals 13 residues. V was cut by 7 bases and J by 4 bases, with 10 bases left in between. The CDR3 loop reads CASIPRGTGELFF. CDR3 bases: TGTGCCAGCATCCCTAGGGGCACCGGGGAGCTGTTTTTT.

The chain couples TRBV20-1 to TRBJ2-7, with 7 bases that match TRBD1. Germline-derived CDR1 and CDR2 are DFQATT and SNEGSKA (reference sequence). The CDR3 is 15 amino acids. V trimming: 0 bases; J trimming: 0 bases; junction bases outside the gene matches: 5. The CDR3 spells CSAREAGGSSYEQYF. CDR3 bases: TGCAGTGCTAGAGAAGCAGGGGGAAGCTCCTACGAGCAGTACTTC.

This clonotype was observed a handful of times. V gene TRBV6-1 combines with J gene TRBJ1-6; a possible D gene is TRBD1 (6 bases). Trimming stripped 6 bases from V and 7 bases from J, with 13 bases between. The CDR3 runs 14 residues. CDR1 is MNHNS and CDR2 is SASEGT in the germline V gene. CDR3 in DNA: TGTGCCAGCAGCTCCGGGGGCGTCAATTCACCCCTCCACTTT. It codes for CASSSGGVNSPLHF.

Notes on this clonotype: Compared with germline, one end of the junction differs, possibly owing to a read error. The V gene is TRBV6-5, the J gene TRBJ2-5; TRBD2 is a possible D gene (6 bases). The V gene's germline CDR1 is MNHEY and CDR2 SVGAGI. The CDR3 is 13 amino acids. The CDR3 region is CASSTDPPGLTSF. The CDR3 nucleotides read TGTGCCAGCAGTACCGACCCCCCGGGACTCACATCATTC.

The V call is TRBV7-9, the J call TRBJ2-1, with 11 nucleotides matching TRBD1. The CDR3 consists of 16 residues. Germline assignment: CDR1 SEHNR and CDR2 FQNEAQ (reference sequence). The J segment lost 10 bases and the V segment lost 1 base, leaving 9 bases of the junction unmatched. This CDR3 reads CASSLVDWTGGEEQFF. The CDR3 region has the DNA TGTGCCAGCAGCTTAGTGGACTGGACAGGGGGCGAGGAGCAGTTCTTC.

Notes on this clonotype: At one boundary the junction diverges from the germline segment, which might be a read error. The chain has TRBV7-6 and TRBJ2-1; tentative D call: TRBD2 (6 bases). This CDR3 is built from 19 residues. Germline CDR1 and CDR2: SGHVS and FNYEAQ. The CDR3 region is CASSFYLGGPTGPYSEQFF. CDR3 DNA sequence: TGTGCCAGCAGCTTCTATCTCGGAGGGCCAACGGGGCCATACAGTGAGCAGTTCTTC.

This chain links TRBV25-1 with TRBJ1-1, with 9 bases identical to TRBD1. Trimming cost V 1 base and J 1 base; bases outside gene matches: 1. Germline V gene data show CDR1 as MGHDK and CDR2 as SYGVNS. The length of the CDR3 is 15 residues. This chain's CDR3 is CASSEWGQGNTEAFF. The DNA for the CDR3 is TGTGCCAGCAGTGAATGGGGACAGGGGAACACTGAAGCTTTCTTT.

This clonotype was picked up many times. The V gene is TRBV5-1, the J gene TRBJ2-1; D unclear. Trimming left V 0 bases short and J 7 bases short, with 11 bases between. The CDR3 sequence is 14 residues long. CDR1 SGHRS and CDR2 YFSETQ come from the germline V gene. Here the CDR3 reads CASSLGMVGNEQFF. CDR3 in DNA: TGCGCCAGCAGCTTGGGGATGGTGGGGAATGAGCAGTTCTTC.

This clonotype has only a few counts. Written as DNA, the CDR3 is TGTGCCAGCAGCTTTAGGGAGATGAACACTGAAGCTTTCTTT. Amino acids: CASSFREMNTEAFF. V gene TRBV7-6 combines with J gene TRBJ1-1; D is ambiguous. The CDR3 runs to 14 residues. Per germline, CDR1 SGHVS and CDR2 FNYEAQ. V dropped 3 bases and J dropped 0 bases, with 8 bases sitting between them.

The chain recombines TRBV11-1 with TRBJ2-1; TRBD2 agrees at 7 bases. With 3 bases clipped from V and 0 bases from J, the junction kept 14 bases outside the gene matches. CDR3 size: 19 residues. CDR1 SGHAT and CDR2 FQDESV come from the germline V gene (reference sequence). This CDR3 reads CASSFLGDGGSSSYNEQFF. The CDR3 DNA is TGTGCCAGCAGCTTTCTGGGGGATGGCGGGAGTAGCTCCTACAATGAGCAGTTCTTC.

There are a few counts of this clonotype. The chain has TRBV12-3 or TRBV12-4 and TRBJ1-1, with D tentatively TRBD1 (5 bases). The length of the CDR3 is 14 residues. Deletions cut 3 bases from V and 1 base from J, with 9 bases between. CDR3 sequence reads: CASSFNGQNTEAFF. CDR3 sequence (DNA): TGTGCCAGCAGTTTTAACGGACAGAACACTGAAGCTTTCTTT.

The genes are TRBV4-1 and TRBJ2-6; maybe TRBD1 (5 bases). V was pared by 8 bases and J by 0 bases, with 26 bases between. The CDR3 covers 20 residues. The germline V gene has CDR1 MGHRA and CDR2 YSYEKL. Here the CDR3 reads CASYPKYRHASSSGANVLTF. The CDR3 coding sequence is TGCGCCAGCTACCCTAAGTACAGGCACGCTTCAAGCTCTGGGGCCAACGTCCTGACTTTC.

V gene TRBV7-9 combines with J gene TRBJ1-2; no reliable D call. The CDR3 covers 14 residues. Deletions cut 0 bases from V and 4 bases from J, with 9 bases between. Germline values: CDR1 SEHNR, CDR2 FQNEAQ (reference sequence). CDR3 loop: CASSLAPASYGYTF. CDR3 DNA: TGTGCCAGCAGCTTAGCTCCTGCGAGCTATGGCTACACCTTC.

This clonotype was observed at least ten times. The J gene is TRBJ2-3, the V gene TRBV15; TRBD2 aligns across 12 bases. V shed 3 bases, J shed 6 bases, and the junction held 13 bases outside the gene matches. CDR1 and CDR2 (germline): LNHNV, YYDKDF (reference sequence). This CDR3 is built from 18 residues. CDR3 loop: CATSSPTSSGGAVDTQYF. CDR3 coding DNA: TGTGCCACCAGCAGTCCAACGTCTAGCGGGGGGGCAGTGGATACGCAGTATTTT.